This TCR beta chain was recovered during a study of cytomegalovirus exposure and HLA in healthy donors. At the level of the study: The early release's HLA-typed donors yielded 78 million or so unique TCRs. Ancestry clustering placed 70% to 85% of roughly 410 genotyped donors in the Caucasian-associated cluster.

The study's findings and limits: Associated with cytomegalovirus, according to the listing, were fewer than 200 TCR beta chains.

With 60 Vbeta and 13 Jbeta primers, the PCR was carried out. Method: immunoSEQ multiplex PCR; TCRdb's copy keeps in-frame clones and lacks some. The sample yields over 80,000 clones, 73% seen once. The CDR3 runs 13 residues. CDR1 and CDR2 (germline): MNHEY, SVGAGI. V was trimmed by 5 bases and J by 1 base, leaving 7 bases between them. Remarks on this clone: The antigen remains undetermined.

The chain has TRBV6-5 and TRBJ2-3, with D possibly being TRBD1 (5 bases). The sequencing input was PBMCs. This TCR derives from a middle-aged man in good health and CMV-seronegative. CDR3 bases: TGTGCCAGCAGTGGCAGGGGCACAGATACGCAGTATTTT. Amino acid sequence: CASSGRGTDTQYF.